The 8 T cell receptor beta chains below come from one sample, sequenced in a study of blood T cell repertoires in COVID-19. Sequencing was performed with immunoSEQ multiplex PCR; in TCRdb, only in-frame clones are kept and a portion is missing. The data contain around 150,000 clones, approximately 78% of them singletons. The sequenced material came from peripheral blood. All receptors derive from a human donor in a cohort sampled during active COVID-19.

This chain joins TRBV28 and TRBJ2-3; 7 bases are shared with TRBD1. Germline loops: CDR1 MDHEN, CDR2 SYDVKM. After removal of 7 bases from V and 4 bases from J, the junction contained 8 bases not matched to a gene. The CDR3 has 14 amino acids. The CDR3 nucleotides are TGTGCCAGCAAGACAGGGTACAGGGCAGATACGCAGTATTTT. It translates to CASKTGYRADTQYF.

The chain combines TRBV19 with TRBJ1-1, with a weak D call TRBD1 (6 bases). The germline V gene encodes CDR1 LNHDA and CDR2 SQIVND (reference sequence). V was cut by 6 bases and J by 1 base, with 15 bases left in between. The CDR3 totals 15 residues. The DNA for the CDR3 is TGTGCCAGTAGGTCTCCCCCAGGGGCGAACACTGAAGCTTTCTTT. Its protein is CASRSPPGANTEAFF.

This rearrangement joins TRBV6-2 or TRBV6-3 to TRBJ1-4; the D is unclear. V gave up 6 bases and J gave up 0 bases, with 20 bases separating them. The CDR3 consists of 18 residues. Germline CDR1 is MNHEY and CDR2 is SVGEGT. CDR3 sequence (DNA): TGTGCCAGCAGCCCCCGGCAGCCGGGGAATACAACTAATGAAAAACTGTTTTTT. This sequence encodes CASSPRQPGNTTNEKLFF.

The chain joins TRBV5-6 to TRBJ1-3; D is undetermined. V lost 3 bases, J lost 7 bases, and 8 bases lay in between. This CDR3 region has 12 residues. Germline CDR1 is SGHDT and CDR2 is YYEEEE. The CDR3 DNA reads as TGTGCCAGCAGCTCAGGACTGAACACCATATATTTT. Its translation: CASSSGLNTIYF. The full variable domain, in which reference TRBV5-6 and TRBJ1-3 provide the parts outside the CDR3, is DAGVTQSPTHLIKTRGQQVTLRCSPKSGHDTVSWYQQALGQGPQFIFQYYEEEERQRGNFPDRFSGHQFPNYSSELNVNALLLGDSALYLCASSSGLNTIYFGEGSWLTVV.

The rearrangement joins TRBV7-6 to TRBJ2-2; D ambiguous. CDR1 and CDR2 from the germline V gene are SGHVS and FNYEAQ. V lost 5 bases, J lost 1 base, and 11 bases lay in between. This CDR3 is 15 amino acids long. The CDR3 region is CASSRVSGNTGELFF. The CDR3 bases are TGTGCCAGCAGCCGAGTGTCTGGGAACACCGGGGAGCTGTTTTTT.

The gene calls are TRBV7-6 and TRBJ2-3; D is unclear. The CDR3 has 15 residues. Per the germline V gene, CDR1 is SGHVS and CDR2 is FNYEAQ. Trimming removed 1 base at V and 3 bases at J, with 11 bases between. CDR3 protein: CASSLDPSPTDTQYF. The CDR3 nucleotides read TGTGCCAGCAGCTTAGACCCGAGCCCGACAGATACGCAGTATTTT. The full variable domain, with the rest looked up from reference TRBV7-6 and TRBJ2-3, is GAGVSQSPRYKVTKRGQDVALRCDPISGHVSLYWYRQALGQGPEFLTYFNYEAQQDKSGLPNDRFSAERPEGSISTLTIQRTEQRDSAMYRCASSLDPSPTDTQYFGPGTRLTVL.

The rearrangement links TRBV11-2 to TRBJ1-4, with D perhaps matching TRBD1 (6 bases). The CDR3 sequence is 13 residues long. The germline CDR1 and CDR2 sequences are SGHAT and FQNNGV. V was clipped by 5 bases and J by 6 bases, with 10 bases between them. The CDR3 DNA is TGTGCCAGCAGCCGGGGGGGCTATGAAAAACTGTTTTTT. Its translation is CASSRGGYEKLFF.

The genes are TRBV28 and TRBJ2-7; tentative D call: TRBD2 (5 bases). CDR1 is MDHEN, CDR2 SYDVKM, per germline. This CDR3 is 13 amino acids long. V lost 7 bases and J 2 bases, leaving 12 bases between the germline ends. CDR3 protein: CASTRAEPYEQYF. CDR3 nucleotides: TGTGCCAGCACGCGAGCGGAACCCTACGAGCAGTACTTC.